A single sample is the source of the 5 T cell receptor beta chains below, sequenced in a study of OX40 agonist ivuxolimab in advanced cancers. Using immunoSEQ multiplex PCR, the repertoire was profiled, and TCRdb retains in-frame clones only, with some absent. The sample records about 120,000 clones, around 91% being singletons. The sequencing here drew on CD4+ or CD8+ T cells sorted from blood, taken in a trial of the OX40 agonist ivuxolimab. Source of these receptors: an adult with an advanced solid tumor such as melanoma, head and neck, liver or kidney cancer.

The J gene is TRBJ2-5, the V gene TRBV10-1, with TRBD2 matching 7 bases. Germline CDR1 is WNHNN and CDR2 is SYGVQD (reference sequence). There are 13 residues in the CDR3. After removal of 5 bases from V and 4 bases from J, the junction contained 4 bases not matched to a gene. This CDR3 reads CASSQGGRETQYF. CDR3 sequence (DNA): TGCGCCAGCAGTCAGGGAGGGAGAGAGACCCAGTACTTC.

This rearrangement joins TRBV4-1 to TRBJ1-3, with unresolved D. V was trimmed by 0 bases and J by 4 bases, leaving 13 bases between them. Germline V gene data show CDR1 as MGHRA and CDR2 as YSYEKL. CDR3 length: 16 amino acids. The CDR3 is CASSQDKQPQGNTIYF. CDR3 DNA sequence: TGCGCCAGCAGCCAAGATAAACAGCCACAGGGAAACACCATATATTTT.

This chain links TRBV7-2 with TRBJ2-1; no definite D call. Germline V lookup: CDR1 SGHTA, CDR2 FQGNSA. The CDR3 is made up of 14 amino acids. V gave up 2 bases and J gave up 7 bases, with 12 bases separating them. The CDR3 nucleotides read TGTGCCAGCAGCTTAATGGGGTACTTGAATGAGCAGTTCTTC. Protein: CASSLMGYLNEQFF.

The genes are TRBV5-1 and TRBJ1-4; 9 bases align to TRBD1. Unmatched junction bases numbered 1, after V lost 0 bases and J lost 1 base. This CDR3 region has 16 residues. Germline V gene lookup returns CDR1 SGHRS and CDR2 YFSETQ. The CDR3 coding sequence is TGCGCCAGCAGCTTGGGACAGGGGGGAACTAATGAAAAACTGTTTTTT. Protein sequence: CASSLGQGGTNEKLFF.

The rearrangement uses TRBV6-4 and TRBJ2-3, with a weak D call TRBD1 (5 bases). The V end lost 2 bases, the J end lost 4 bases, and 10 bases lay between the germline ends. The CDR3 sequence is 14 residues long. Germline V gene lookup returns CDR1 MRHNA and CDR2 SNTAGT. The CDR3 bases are TGTGCCAGCAGTGACCAGGGCGGCCCAGATACGCAGTATTTT. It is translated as CASSDQGGPDTQYF.